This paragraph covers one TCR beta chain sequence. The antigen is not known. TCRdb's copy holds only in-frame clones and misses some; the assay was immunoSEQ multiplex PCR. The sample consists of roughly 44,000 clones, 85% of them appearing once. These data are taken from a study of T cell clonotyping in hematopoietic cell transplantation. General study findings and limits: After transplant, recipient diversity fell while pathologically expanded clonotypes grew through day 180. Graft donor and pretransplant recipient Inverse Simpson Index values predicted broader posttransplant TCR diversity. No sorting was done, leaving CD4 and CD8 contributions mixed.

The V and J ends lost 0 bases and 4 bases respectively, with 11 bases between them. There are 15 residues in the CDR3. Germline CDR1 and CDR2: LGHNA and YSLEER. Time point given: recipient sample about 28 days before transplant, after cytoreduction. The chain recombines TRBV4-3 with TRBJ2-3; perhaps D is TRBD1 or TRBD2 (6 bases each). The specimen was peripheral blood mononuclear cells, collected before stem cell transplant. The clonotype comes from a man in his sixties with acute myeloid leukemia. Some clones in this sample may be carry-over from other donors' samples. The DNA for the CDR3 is TGCGCCAGCAGCCAAGATAGGGGGACTTCAGATACGCAGTATTTT. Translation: CASSQDRGTSDTQYF.